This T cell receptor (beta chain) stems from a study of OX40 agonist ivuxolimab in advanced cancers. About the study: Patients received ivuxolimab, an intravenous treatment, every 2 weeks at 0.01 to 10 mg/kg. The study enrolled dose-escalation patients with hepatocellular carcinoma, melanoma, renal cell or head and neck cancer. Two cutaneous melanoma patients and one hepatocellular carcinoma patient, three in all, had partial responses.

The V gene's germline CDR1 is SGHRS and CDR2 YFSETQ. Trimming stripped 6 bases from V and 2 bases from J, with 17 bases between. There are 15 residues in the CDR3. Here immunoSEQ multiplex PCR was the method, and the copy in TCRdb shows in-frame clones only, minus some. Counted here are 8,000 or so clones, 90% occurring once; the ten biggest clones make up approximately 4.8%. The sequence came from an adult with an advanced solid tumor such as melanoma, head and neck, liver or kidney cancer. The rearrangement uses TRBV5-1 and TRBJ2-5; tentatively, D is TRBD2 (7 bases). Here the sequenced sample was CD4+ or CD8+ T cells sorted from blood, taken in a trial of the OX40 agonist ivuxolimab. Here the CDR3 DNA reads TGCGCCAGCACCACGGGGGGCAGCGGTCAAGAGACCCAGTACTTC. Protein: CASTTGGSGQETQYF.